This T cell receptor beta chain was identified in a study of cytomegalovirus exposure and HLA in healthy donors. From germline, CDR1 is MNHEY and CDR2 SVGAGI. The CDR3 is 13 amino acids. Trimming pared 0 bases from V and 12 bases from J, leaving 12 bases between. The PCR employed 60 Vbeta primers together with 13 Jbeta primers. Using immunoSEQ multiplex PCR, the repertoire was profiled, and TCRdb retains in-frame clones only, with some absent. The sample carries some 200,000 clones, roughly 70% recorded once. This clonotype originated in a man aged 35-49 years in good health and CMV-seropositive. Sequencing used PBMCs. This chain connects TRBV6-5 to TRBJ2-1, with unresolved D. The CDR3 region is CASSYSPYDGQFF. For the CDR3, the DNA is TGTGCCAGCAGTTACTCCCCCTATGATGGGCAGTTCTTC.